This passage covers 9 T cell receptor beta chains from one sample sequenced in a study of blood T cell repertoires in COVID-19. Profiling relied on immunoSEQ multiplex PCR, and the TCRdb table lists in-frame clones only, not all of them. Of about 90,000 clones detected, 80% to 90% appear once; the ten largest clones hold over 1.5%. Sequenced material: peripheral blood. These TCRs come from an older man with acute or convalescent COVID-19.

This chain joins TRBV5-4 and TRBJ1-2; the D is unclear. This CDR3 comprises 18 residues. V was cut by 4 bases and J by 4 bases, with 26 bases left in between. Looked up from germline, CDR1 is SGHNT and CDR2 is YYREEE (reference sequence). The CDR3 loop is CASSPQEGTGPNPYGYTF. DNA for the CDR3: TGTGCCAGCAGCCCCCAAGAAGGTACGGGTCCCAACCCCTATGGCTACACCTTC.

The rearrangement joins TRBV7-9 to TRBJ1-4; 8 bases are a match to TRBD1. The V segment lost 3 bases and the J segment 2 bases; nucleotides outside the gene matches: 2. The germline V gene has CDR1 SEHNR and CDR2 FQNEAQ (reference sequence). CDR3 length: 15 amino acids. The CDR3 nucleotides read TGTGCCAGCAGCTTCGGGGACAGGACTAATGAAAAACTGTTTTTT. It translates to CASSFGDRTNEKLFF.

The rearrangement joins TRBV2 to TRBJ2-3, with D tentatively TRBD1 (5 bases). The ends were cut back, 4 bases at V and 4 bases at J, with 12 bases in the middle. The CDR3 contains 14 residues. Germline CDR1 SNHLY, CDR2 FYNNEI. CDR3 DNA sequence: TGTGCCAGCAGTGTTTTCCAGGGTCCAGATACGCAGTATTTT. Amino acid sequence: CASSVFQGPDTQYF.

This chain joins TRBV24-1 and TRBJ2-7, with TRBD2 identical over 7 bases. In germline, CDR1 is KGHDR, CDR2 SFDVKD. This CDR3 spans 13 amino acids. With V trimmed by 5 bases and J by 1 base, 1 base remained unmatched. Written as DNA, the CDR3 is TGTGCCACCAGTGTGGGAGGGTCCTACGAGCAGTACTTC. Its translation is CATSVGGSYEQYF.

The chain uses TRBV4-3 and TRBJ2-7; the D gene is possibly TRBD1 (5 bases). CDR3 length: 16 residues. CDR1 is LGHNA, CDR2 YSLEER, per germline. Trimming took 0 bases from V and 5 from J, leaving 17 bases between them. CDR3 sequence reads: CASSQDFRSTANEQYF. The CDR3 DNA is TGCGCCAGCAGCCAAGACTTTAGATCGACAGCGAACGAGCAGTACTTC.

V is TRBV19 and J is TRBJ1-6; 7 nucleotides align to TRBD1. Germline V gives CDR1 LNHDA, CDR2 SQIVND (reference sequence). The V gene end was trimmed by 10 bases and the J gene end by 7 bases; junction bases not matched to a gene: 7. The CDR3 sequence is 13 residues long. CDR3 nucleotide sequence: TGTGCCACCGCAAGACAGGGAAATTCACCCCTCCACTTT. It translates to CATARQGNSPLHF. The full variable domain, completed using reference TRBV19 and TRBJ1-6, is DGGITQSPKYLFRKEGQNVTLSCEQNLNHDAMYWYRQDPGQGLRLIYYSQIVNDFQKGDIAEGYSVSREKKESFPLTVTSAQKNPTAFYLCATARQGNSPLHFGNGTRLTVT.

The rearrangement links TRBV30 to TRBJ1-2; weak D call: TRBD1 (5 bases). The V end lost 3 bases, the J end lost 7 bases, and 15 bases lay between the germline ends. Germline lookup yields CDR1 GTSNPN and CDR2 SVGIG (reference sequence). The CDR3 spans 13 residues. CDR3 sequence reads: CAWRSTGDGGYTF. The CDR3 DNA follows: TGTGCCTGGAGGAGCACGGGGGATGGTGGCTACACCTTC.

The CDR3 DNA follows: TGTGCCAGCAGCTTAGGAGGTGGTACAGGTTTGAACTATGGCTACACCTTC. Its translation is CASSLGGGTGLNYGYTF. The chain couples TRBV7-8 to TRBJ1-2, with D perhaps matching TRBD1 (5 bases). The V end lost 1 base, the J end lost 2 bases, and 17 bases lay between the germline ends. CDR1 and CDR2 from the germline V gene are SGHVS and FQNEAQ. The CDR3 sequence is 17 residues long.

The CDR3 sequence is CASSPPGLAGGGYNEQFF. The CDR3 DNA follows: TGTGCCAGCTCACCCCCGGGACTAGCGGGAGGAGGATACAATGAGCAGTTCTTC. The chain joins TRBV18 to TRBJ2-1; 15 bases are shared with TRBD2. Losses at the gene ends were 3 bases for V and 4 bases for J; bases not matched to a gene: 7. This CDR3 has 18 amino acids. Looked up from germline, CDR1 is KGHSH and CDR2 is LQKENI.